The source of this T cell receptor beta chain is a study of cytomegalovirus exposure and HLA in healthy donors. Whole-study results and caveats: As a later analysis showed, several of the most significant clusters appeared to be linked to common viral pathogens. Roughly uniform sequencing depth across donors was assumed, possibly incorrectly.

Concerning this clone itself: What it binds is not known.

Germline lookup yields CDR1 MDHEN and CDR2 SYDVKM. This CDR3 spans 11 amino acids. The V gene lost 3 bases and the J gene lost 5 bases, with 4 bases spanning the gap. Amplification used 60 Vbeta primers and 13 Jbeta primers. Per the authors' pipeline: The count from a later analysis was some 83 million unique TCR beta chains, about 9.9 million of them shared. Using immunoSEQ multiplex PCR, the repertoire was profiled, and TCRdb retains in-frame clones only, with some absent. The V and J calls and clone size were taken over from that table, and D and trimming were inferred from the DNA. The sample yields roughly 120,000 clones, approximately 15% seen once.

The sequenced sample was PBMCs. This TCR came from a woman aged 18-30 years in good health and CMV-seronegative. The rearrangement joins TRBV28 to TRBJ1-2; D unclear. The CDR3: CASSFAYGYTF. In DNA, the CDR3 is TGTGCCAGCAGTTTCGCGTATGGCTACACCTTC.